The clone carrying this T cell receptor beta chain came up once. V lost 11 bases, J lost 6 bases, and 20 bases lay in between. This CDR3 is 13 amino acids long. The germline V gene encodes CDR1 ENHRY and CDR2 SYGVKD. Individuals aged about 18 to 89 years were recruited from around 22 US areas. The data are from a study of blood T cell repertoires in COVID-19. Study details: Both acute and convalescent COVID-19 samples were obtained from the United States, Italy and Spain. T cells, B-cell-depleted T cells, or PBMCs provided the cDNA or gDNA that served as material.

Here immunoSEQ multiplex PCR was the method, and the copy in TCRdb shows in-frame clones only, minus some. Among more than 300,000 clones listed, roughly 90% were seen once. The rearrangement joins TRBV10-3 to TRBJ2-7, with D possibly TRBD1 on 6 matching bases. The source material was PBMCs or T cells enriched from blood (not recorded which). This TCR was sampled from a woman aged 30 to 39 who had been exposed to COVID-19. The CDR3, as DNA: TGTGCCTCTGGCAGGGGCGCGGAAAGCGAGCAGTACTTC. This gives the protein CASGRGAESEQYF.